The next 3 T cell receptor beta chains were all read from a single sample in a study of technical replicates of blood from several donors. Measured with immunoSEQ multiplex PCR; TCRdb has only the in-frame clones, and not every one. Of around 80,000 clones in the sample, roughly 98% are singletons; the top ten hold approximately 0.15%. Material: T cells isolated from PBMCs. These receptors all come from a human donor in good health.

This chain joins TRBV28 and TRBJ1-4; D is uncertain. Germline V gives CDR1 MDHEN, CDR2 SYDVKM. The V and J ends lost 6 bases and 8 bases respectively, with 19 bases between them. CDR3 length: 15 amino acids. The CDR3 nucleotides are TGTGCCAGCAGCTACAAACCGGGAAATGCGGAAAAACTGTTTTTT. Residues: CASSYKPGNAEKLFF.

V gene TRBV29-1 combines with J gene TRBJ2-1; the match to TRBD2 covers 8 bases. There are 13 residues in the CDR3. V dropped 8 bases and J dropped 5; count of bases not matched to a gene: 8. Per the germline V gene, CDR1 is SQVTM and CDR2 is ANQGSEA. CDR3 coding DNA: TGCAGCTCTACGGGGGGGATTCACAATGAGCAGTTCTTC. Its protein is CSSTGGIHNEQFF.

The chain has TRBV11-3 and TRBJ2-3; D is possibly TRBD2 (6 bases). Germline V gene sequence: CDR1 SGHNT, CDR2 YENEEA. Deletions cut 1 base from V and 3 bases from J, with 14 bases between. The CDR3 has 16 amino acids. As DNA, the CDR3 is TGTGCCAGCAGCTTAGGATTCGGGAGTCGGACAGATACGCAGTATTTT. Translated, it gives CASSLGFGSRTDTQYF.